This T cell receptor (beta chain) was profiled in a study of blood T cell repertoires in COVID-19. Turning to the study itself: Sources were T cells, B-cell-depleted T cells, or PBMCs; the material itself was cDNA or gDNA.

In the original workflow: Amplification of reference gene primers was used by the study to estimate nucleated cell counts. Assay used: immunoSEQ multiplex PCR; TCRdb lists only in-frame clones, some missing. The V and J calls and clone size were taken over from that table, and D and trimming were inferred from the DNA. The sample records roughly 400,000 clones, around nine tenths being singletons. CDR1 and CDR2 (germline): KGHSH, LQKENI. This CDR3 spans 13 amino acids. V gave up 3 bases and J gave up 5 bases, with 11 bases separating them. Cohort placement rested on clinical history that participants reported themselves. Two negative PCRs, clearance, or symptom resolution characterized the recovered Cohort 3 donors.

Sequencing was done on a sample of PBMCs or T cells enriched from blood (not recorded which). The receptor was derived from a woman in her fifties or sixties who had recovered from COVID-19. The chain employs TRBV18 and TRBJ2-7, with a weak D call TRBD1 (6 bases). CDR3 residues: CASSPVGADEQYF. CDR3 in DNA: TGTGCCAGCTCACCGGTGGGGGCTGACGAGCAGTACTTC.